The clone carrying this TCR beta chain was seen many times. The antigen remains undetermined. Amplification of TCR beta CDR3 regions used RNA as the template. The HTBI set primed first-round TCR CDR3 RT-PCR. MiXCR, applied by TCRdb to the multiplex PCR reads, yields one record per CDR3 protein. The data hold 250,000 to 350,000 distinct CDR3 sequences, with 22% observed a single time. This entry is derived from a study of T cells in Graves' hyperthyroidism and ophthalmopathy. The overall study: At the time of initial diagnosis and before any treatment, peripheral blood was collected. Whole-study findings and limits: In validation, the model predicted ophthalmopathy. These predictions came a median approximately 6.5 months before onset.

The CDR3 loop spans 15 amino acids. V dropped 3 bases and J dropped 6 bases, with 15 bases sitting between them. Uncontrolled infection, other autoimmune disease, pregnancy or lactation barred patients from enrollment. The authors took PBMCs from roughly 9.7 ml fresh peripheral blood. Sequenced input: blood. The rearrangement uses TRBV12-3 or TRBV12-4 and TRBJ1-5, with D maybe TRBD1 (6 bases). The source is a man aged 30 to 39 with Graves' ophthalmopathy. For the CDR3, the DNA is TGTGCCAGCAGTTTTTCACGGGGGGCAGGTCAGCCCCAGCATTTT. Translated: CASSFSRGAGQPQHF.